This T cell receptor beta chain was recovered during a study of cytotoxic CD8 clonotypes in ibrutinib-treated CLL. Points from the study as a whole: Researchers report that baseline clonality outpaced age-matched healthy donors and tracked circulating CD8+ T-cell counts. The public clonotypes identified were infrequent and showed contraction or stability on treatment.

This clone was counted only a few times. The antigen is unknown. Other DNA sequences in the sample encode the same CDR3. Profiled with immunoSEQ multiplex PCR; TCRdb holds only in-frame clones, not every one. The sample carries 250,000 or so clones, around 70% recorded once. Germline assignment: CDR1 SGHAT and CDR2 FQNNGV. Trimming removed 6 bases from V and 4 bases from J, with 3 bases in between. The CDR3 has 11 amino acids. The material sequenced was PBMCs, taken after 24 months of ibrutinib treatment. This clonotype was sampled from a human donor with chronic lymphocytic leukemia. This chain uses TRBV11-2 with TRBJ2-2; D not resolved. The CDR3 spells CASSSTGELFF. The CDR3 DNA reads TGTGCCAGCAGTTCCACCGGGGAGCTGTTTTTT.